This T cell receptor beta chain was recovered during a study of shared T cell receptors in the human thymus (dated by TCRdb to the early 2020s). The study in broad terms: The study examined how self-reactive, shared T-cell receptor alpha chains are generated in the human thymus.

For this chain, trimming is 4 bases at the V end and 0 bases at the J end, and the number of junction bases without a gene match is 3. From the cysteine through the phenylalanine, the CDR3 covers 16 amino acids. Only CDR3 DNA remains: 48 bases, in frame from the first base. According to the germline V gene, CDR1 reads MGHRA and CDR2 reads YSYEKL. Library preparation employed the immunoSEQ multiplex PCR assay. TCRdb carries this immuneACCESS record with in-frame sequences only. Its versions omit some clonotypes, under half of them owing to an unresolved V gene in the studies checked, with the rest unexplained. The sample profile shows 700,000 to 750,000 clones; around 85% of them were found once. More than 0.008% of the sample goes to the ten largest clones. As for this clone: There is no known antigen for this receptor. No much larger clone is present one base from it, and per-base qualities are unavailable.

These same data were also listed under a study on human thymus T cells. As that second study puts it: Donors were immunologically healthy infants undergoing open corrective cardiac surgery for congenital heart defects in Finland. Thymus tissue was collected as surgical resects that were removed during corrective cardiac surgery. Biased V and J gene segment usage appeared to be present in both thymic and peripheral blood repertoires. The related research found that thymic TCR repertoires overlapped highly between unrelated individuals. The study described the TCR alpha and beta repertoires in under ten infant thymus samples and a few matching peripheral blood samples. The infant donors were roughly 6 to 250 days old, and the cohort included several males and two females. Thymocytes were released mechanically from tissue and stored at -70 °C as pellets of roughly 8.5-32 million cells. A QIAsymphony instrument was used to extract genomic DNA from frozen cell pellets. Using the immunoSEQ multiplex PCR assay, the TCRB and TCRAD loci were amplified from a standardized quantity of quality-controlled genomic DNA. The amplicons spanned the V(D)J region and were long enough to cover the CDR3 and allow V and J genes to be identified. The commercial immunoSEQ service was used to sequence amplicons on an Illumina platform. Primer bias and sequencing errors were corrected using previously described methods, and TCRAD and TCRB definitions followed the IMGT database. immunoSEQ Analyzer 3.0 and VDJTools were used for repertoire analysis, which covered basic statistics, V/J segment usage, diversity estimates, rarefaction and pairwise overlap. Diversity was estimated using the Chao1, ChaoE, Efron-Thisted, Shannon and inverse Simpson indices, and was also estimated on datasets down-sampled to the size of the smallest sample. For repertoire overlap, CDR3 nucleotide sequence, V gene and J gene had to match strictly, and clustering was done by Jaccard-based multidimensional scaling. Thymus samples yielded on average about 810,000 unique TCRB clonotypes, compared with 75,000 to 100,000 from blood samples.

The sample was thymocytes. This receptor was taken from a girl under three years old with a congenital heart defect. Donor details come from another sample of the same person, matched by shared clones. Here the chain combines TRBV4-1 and TRBJ2-7, with 13 bases aligning to TRBD2. Here the CDR3 is given as CASSLGLAGASYEQYF. The DNA is as follows: TGCGCCAGCAGCCTTGGACTAGCGGGGGCCTCCTACGAGCAGTACTTC.